These 5 T cell receptor beta chains share one sample of origin, sequenced in a study of shared clonotypes between healthy human individuals. Sequencing was performed with immunoSEQ multiplex PCR; in TCRdb, only in-frame clones are kept and a portion is missing. The data hold approximately 980,000 clones, with approximately 76% observed a single time. Sequencing input: memory CD4+ T cells sorted from blood. The subset denotes: CD45RA-negative fraction. These receptors were taken from a man in his late teens or twenties in good health.

The genes are TRBV12-2 and TRBJ1-6. TRBV12-2 is noted as a pseudogene. The CDR3 contains 13 residues. The DNA of the CDR3 is TGTGCAAGTCGCTCCATAGGCCTGCTATTGGTCCACTTT. Translating gives CASRSIGLLLVHF.

The chain links TRBV30 to TRBJ2-5; D remains ambiguous. Deletions cut 0 bases from V and 5 bases from J, with 13 bases between. The CDR3 has 14 residues. In germline, CDR1 is GTSNPN, CDR2 SVGIG (reference sequence). The CDR3 DNA sequence: TGTGCCTGGAGTGTAGGCGCGGTGCTGGAGACCCAGTACTTC. This translates into CAWSVGAVLETQYF.

V gene TRBV27 combines with J gene TRBJ1-5, with unresolved D. V lost 5 bases and J 3 bases, leaving 14 bases between the germline ends. This CDR3 region has 15 residues. The germline CDR1 and CDR2 sequences are MNHEY and SMNVEV (reference sequence). This CDR3 is CASSRLAGLNQPQHF. The CDR3 DNA reads TGTGCCAGCAGTCGGCTGGCCGGACTCAATCAGCCCCAGCATTTT.

This chain connects TRBV4-2 to TRBJ1-1, with D unresolved. This CDR3 has 15 amino acids. CDR1 and CDR2 from the germline V gene are LGHNA and YNFKEQ. V was cut by 4 bases and J by 0 bases, with 12 bases left in between. The CDR3 coding sequence is TGTGCCAGCAGCCGACCAGGACCCCTGAACACTGAAGCTTTCTTT. As protein: CASSRPGPLNTEAFF.

V and J are TRBV28 and TRBJ1-4, with 9 bases identical to TRBD1. This CDR3 region has 17 residues. Trimming removed 4 bases from V and 1 base from J; junction bases left unmatched: 7. Per the germline V gene, CDR1 is MDHEN and CDR2 is SYDVKM. DNA of the CDR3: TGTGCCAGCAGTTCCTATACGGGACAGGGAACTAATGAAAAACTGTTTTTT. Its protein product is CASSSYTGQGTNEKLFF.